These 29 T cell receptor beta chains were sequenced from one sample in a study of blood T cell repertoires in COVID-19 (TCRdb year 2020). The library was produced with the immunoSEQ multiplex PCR assay. TCRdb took over this immuneACCESS table, retaining in-frame rearrangements with V and J assigned. Such tables are incomplete; in checked studies, under half of the missing clones stem from an unresolved V gene, and the remainder is unexplained. The sample has 250,000 to 350,000 clones on record, 88% of them singletons. Together, the top ten hold 2.5% to 3% of the sample. The sequencing sample was made of PBMCs or T cells enriched from blood (not recorded which). All receptors come from a woman aged 45-65 years who had recovered from COVID-19.

The chain joins TRBV19 to TRBJ1-1; 7 nucleotides agree with TRBD1. Germline V gives CDR1 LNHDA, CDR2 SQIVND (reference sequence). The CDR3 length is 16 residues. V trimming: 4 bases; J trimming: 4 bases; junction bases outside the gene matches: 12. This CDR3 reads CASSTPQTGIGTEAFF. DNA of the CDR3: TGTGCCAGTAGTACTCCACAGACAGGGATCGGCACTGAAGCTTTCTTT. Based on the CDR3 plus reference TRBV19 and TRBJ1-1, the full variable domain is DGGITQSPKYLFRKEGQNVTLSCEQNLNHDAMYWYRQDPGQGLRLIYYSQIVNDFQKGDIAEGYSVSREKKESFPLTVTSAQKNPTAFYLCASSTPQTGIGTEAFFGQGTRLTVV.

The genes are TRBV7-2 and TRBJ1-1; 9 bases are a match to TRBD1. Trimming cost V 6 bases and J 4 bases; bases outside gene matches: 6. Per the germline V gene, CDR1 is SGHTA and CDR2 is FQGNSA. This CDR3 is 14 amino acids long. The CDR3 region is CASREQGAGTEAFF. CDR3 DNA: TGTGCCAGCAGAGAACAGGGGGCCGGCACTGAAGCTTTCTTT.

This chain uses TRBV30 with TRBJ1-1; D is possibly TRBD1 (5 bases). Germline V gene data show CDR1 as GTSNPN and CDR2 as SVGIG (reference sequence). The CDR3 loop spans 14 amino acids. Trimming pared 3 bases from V and 4 bases from J, leaving 15 bases between. CDR3 region: CAWSSRAIGTEAFF. CDR3 bases: TGTGCCTGGAGCAGCAGGGCCATCGGCACTGAAGCTTTCTTT. The entire variable domain, with the rest obtained from reference TRBV30 and TRBJ1-1, is as follows: SQTIHQWPATLVQPVGSPLSLECTVEGTSNPNLYWYRQAAGRGLQLLFYSVGIGQISSEVPQNLSASRPQDRQFILSSKKLLLSDSGFYLCAWSSRAIGTEAFFGQGTRLTVV.

This rearrangement joins TRBV19 to TRBJ2-5; 11 bases map to TRBD1. V dropped 3 bases and J dropped 5; count of bases not matched to a gene: 5. There are 15 residues in the CDR3. Per germline, CDR1 LNHDA and CDR2 SQIVND (reference sequence). The CDR3 region has the DNA TGTGCCAGTAGTATCCGGACAGGGGGCTTCGAGACCCAGTACTTC. Residues: CASSIRTGGFETQYF.

The CDR3 loop reads CASSQARGMGSYNEQFF. The CDR3, as DNA: TGTGCCAGCAGCCAAGCACGGGGGATGGGCTCCTACAATGAGCAGTTCTTC. This chain uses TRBV4-2 with TRBJ2-1, with a tentative D call TRBD2 (6 bases). Trimming left V 1 base short and J 0 bases short, with 13 bases between. CDR1 and CDR2 (germline): LGHNA, YNFKEQ. The CDR3 runs to 17 residues.

This clone was counted between two and nine times. The rearrangement joins TRBV9 to TRBJ1-2; no firm D call. The CDR3 runs 15 residues. V was cut by 3 bases and J by 4 bases, with 16 bases left in between. Per germline, CDR1 SGDLS and CDR2 YYNGEE. The CDR3 sequence: CASSARPREGYGYTF. The CDR3 region has the DNA TGTGCCAGCAGCGCGAGACCCCGAGAGGGCTATGGCTACACCTTC.

The chain combines TRBV7-2 with TRBJ1-1, with D possibly TRBD1 on 5 matching bases. V lost 1 base, J lost 1 base, and 10 bases lay in between. CDR1 and CDR2 from the germline V gene are SGHTA and FQGNSA. There are 15 residues in the CDR3. The CDR3 DNA reads as TGTGCCAGCAGCTTAGTGGCAGGACAGAACACTGAAGCTTTCTTT. Amino acids: CASSLVAGQNTEAFF. Supplemented by reference TRBV7-2 and TRBJ1-1, the full variable domain reads GAGVSQSPSNKVTEKGKDVELRCDPISGHTALYWYRQSLGQGLEFLIYFQGNSAPDKSGLPSDRFSAERTGGSVSTLTIQRTQQEDSAVYLCASSLVAGQNTEAFFGQGTRLTVV.

The rearrangement uses TRBV9 and TRBJ2-1; D remains unclear. There are 13 residues in the CDR3. Per the germline V gene, CDR1 is SGDLS and CDR2 is YYNGEE. Trimming pared 4 bases from V and 9 bases from J, leaving 14 bases between. The CDR3 region has the DNA TGTGCCAGCAGCACCCGGCAGGCCGCTGAGCAGTTCTTC. It specifies CASSTRQAAEQFF.

The rearrangement joins TRBV6-5 to TRBJ1-2; TRBD1 might be the D (6 bases). This CDR3 is 13 amino acids long. The germline gives CDR1 MNHEY, CDR2 SVGAGI. The V gene lost 7 bases and the J gene lost 4 bases, with 13 bases spanning the gap. The CDR3 DNA is TGTGCCAGCAAACCTCAGGGGCCCTATGGCTACACCTTC. Translation: CASKPQGPYGYTF.

This clone showed up just a few times. The genes are TRBV6-5 and TRBJ2-3, with TRBD2 matching 11 bases. CDR3 length: 15 residues. The germline CDR1 and CDR2 sequences are MNHEY and SVGAGI. V dropped 5 bases and J dropped 1; count of bases not matched to a gene: 2. This CDR3 is CASSKLAGGTDTQYF. DNA of the CDR3: TGTGCCAGCAGTAAACTAGCGGGGGGCACAGATACGCAGTATTTT.

In its sample, this clone was seen once. This rearrangement joins TRBV7-2 to TRBJ2-1; D is perhaps TRBD1 (6 bases). Trimming stripped 7 bases from V and 5 bases from J, with 12 bases between. The CDR3 totals 13 residues. Germline V gives CDR1 SGHTA, CDR2 FQGNSA. The CDR3 nucleotides are TGTGCCAGCACCCTGGACAGAAACAATGAGCAGTTCTTC. Amino acid sequence: CASTLDRNNEQFF. Combining the CDR3 with reference TRBV7-2 and TRBJ2-1 gives the whole variable domain GAGVSQSPSNKVTEKGKDVELRCDPISGHTALYWYRQSLGQGLEFLIYFQGNSAPDKSGLPSDRFSAERTGGSVSTLTIQRTQQEDSAVYLCASTLDRNNEQFFGPGTRLTVL.

This clone was observed a handful of times. The V call is TRBV6-2 or TRBV6-3, the J call TRBJ1-2; D not resolved. Trimming took off 3 bases at V and 4 bases at J, with 6 bases between the two ends. The CDR3 sequence is 12 residues long. In germline, CDR1 is MNHEY, CDR2 SVGEGT. The CDR3 bases are TGTGCCAGCAGTTATGGGCCCTATGGCTACACCTTC. This encodes CASSYGPYGYTF.

The CDR3 protein is CASSVEGRGVEGYTF. As DNA, the CDR3 is TGTGCCAGCAGCGTAGAGGGGAGGGGAGTGGAAGGCTACACCTTC. V usage is TRBV9 and J usage is TRBJ1-2, with D possibly being TRBD1 (5 bases). There are 15 residues in the CDR3. V was trimmed by 0 bases and J by 8 bases, leaving 17 bases between them. CDR1 and CDR2 from the germline V gene are SGDLS and YYNGEE.

This chain joins TRBV29-1 and TRBJ1-2; the D gene is possibly TRBD1 (6 bases). CDR1 SQVTM and CDR2 ANQGSEA come from the germline V gene. The CDR3 loop spans 13 amino acids. Trimming removed 4 bases from V and 1 base from J, with 10 bases in between. This chain's CDR3 is CSVGTGSNYGYTF. The CDR3 region has the DNA TGCAGCGTTGGAACAGGGAGTAACTATGGCTACACCTTC.

The gene calls are TRBV29-1 and TRBJ2-6; 7 nucleotides align to TRBD2. The ends lost 0 bases at V and 4 bases at J; junction bases unmatched: 3. CDR3 length equals 15 residues. CDR1 is SQVTM and CDR2 is ANQGSEA in the germline V gene. The CDR3 loop is CSVEESLAGANVLTF. CDR3 nucleotide sequence: TGCAGCGTTGAAGAATCACTAGCGGGGGCCAACGTCCTGACTTTC.

The rearrangement uses TRBV7-3 and TRBJ2-1; 7 bases are shared with TRBD2. This CDR3 is 19 amino acids long. From germline, CDR1 is SGHTA and CDR2 FQGTGA. V shed 1 base, J shed 0 bases, and the junction held 12 bases outside the gene matches. CDR3 sequence (DNA): TGTGCCAGCAGCTTAAGCCCTAGCGGCTACATGAGCTCCTACAATGAGCAGTTCTTC. It specifies CASSLSPSGYMSSYNEQFF.

The chain is built from TRBV5-5 and TRBJ1-5; D unclear. Trimming removed 4 bases from V and 2 bases from J, with 16 bases in between. Germline CDR1 is SGHKS and CDR2 is YYEKEE (reference sequence). The CDR3 has 16 amino acids. The CDR3 DNA reads as TGTGCCAGCAGCCGAGCTCCCGGGGATGGCAATCAGCCCCAGCATTTT. Amino acids: CASSRAPGDGNQPQHF.

J is TRBJ2-5 and V is TRBV7-2; D is possibly TRBD1 (6 bases). The CDR3 loop spans 15 amino acids. Germline V gene sequence: CDR1 SGHTA, CDR2 FQGNSA. V shed 1 base and J shed 0 bases, with 9 bases lying between them. DNA for the CDR3: TGTGCCAGCAGCTTAGTTGGACAGTACCAAGAGACCCAGTACTTC. Amino acid sequence: CASSLVGQYQETQYF.

DNA of the CDR3: TGTGCCAGCTCACCCGGGACAGACTCCTACGAGCAGTACTTC. This translates into CASSPGTDSYEQYF. The rearrangement joins TRBV18 to TRBJ2-7; the match to TRBD1 covers 7 bases. The germline CDR1 and CDR2 sequences are KGHSH and LQKENI. The CDR3 is 14 amino acids. The V gene end was trimmed by 3 bases and the J gene end by 0 bases; junction bases not matched to a gene: 2.

The table lists this clone with a count of one. This chain uses TRBV6-5 with TRBJ1-3; D ambiguous. CDR1 and CDR2 (germline): MNHEY, SVGAGI. V gave up 6 bases and J gave up 0 bases, with 12 bases separating them. There are 15 residues in the CDR3. CDR3 DNA: TGTGCCAGCAGGAGGAGACTCAGCTCTGGAAACACCATATATTTT. As protein: CASRRRLSSGNTIYF.

The chain employs TRBV11-2 and TRBJ2-5; 12 nucleotides agree with TRBD2. CDR3 size: 16 residues. Trimming at V came to 5 bases and at J to 4 bases, leaving 8 bases not matched to a gene. Germline loops: CDR1 SGHAT, CDR2 FQNNGV. The CDR3: CASSRIGTSGLETQYF. The CDR3 DNA is TGTGCCAGCAGCCGTATTGGGACTAGCGGGCTAGAGACCCAGTACTTC.

DNA of the CDR3: TGTGCCAGCAGCCCGGGAGACTGGAGGACTGAAGCTTTCTTT. Its protein product is CASSPGDWRTEAFF. The chain combines TRBV7-2 with TRBJ1-1; D is unresolved. The ends were cut back, 5 bases at V and 5 bases at J, with 15 bases in the middle. Germline assignment: CDR1 SGHTA and CDR2 FQGNSA. This CDR3 spans 14 amino acids.

This clone was detected only once. The V gene is TRBV5-6, the J gene TRBJ2-7, with 7 bases identical to TRBD2. V lost 2 bases, J lost 3 bases, and 11 bases stayed unmatched. This CDR3 is 16 amino acids long. CDR1 and CDR2 from the germline V gene are SGHDT and YYEEEE. The DNA for the CDR3 is TGTGCCAGCAGCTTTTCCCTGGGAGGGAACTTCTACGAGCAGTACTTC. Protein product: CASSFSLGGNFYEQYF.

The V gene is TRBV18, the J gene TRBJ1-5, with TRBD1 matching over 8 bases. Germline V gene lookup returns CDR1 KGHSH and CDR2 LQKENI. This CDR3 is 15 amino acids long. With V trimmed by 4 bases and J by 6 bases, 8 bases remained unmatched. CDR3 DNA sequence: TGTGCCAGCTCACACCTACAGGGGGTCAGTCAGCCCCAGCATTTT. It encodes CASSHLQGVSQPQHF. Full variable domain (outside the CDR3, taken from reference TRBV18 and TRBJ1-5): NAGVMQNPRHLVRRRGQEARLRCSPMKGHSHVYWYRQLPEEGLKFMVYLQKENIIDESGMPKERFSAEFPKEGPSILRIQQVVRGDSAAYFCASSHLQGVSQPQHFGDGTRLSIL.

V and J are TRBV7-2 and TRBJ2-7; 7 positions match TRBD1. The CDR3 loop spans 14 amino acids. Trimming took 7 bases from V and 3 from J; bases not matched to a gene: 9. Looked up from germline, CDR1 is SGHTA and CDR2 is FQGNSA. The CDR3 loop reads CASTQPNRGYEQYF. The CDR3 nucleotides read TGTGCCAGCACCCAACCCAACAGGGGCTACGAGCAGTACTTC.

The chain carries TRBV9 and TRBJ1-6; 10 bases line up with TRBD1. Germline V gives CDR1 SGDLS, CDR2 YYNGEE. Trimming removed 2 bases from V and 7 bases from J; junction bases left unmatched: 6. This CDR3 is built from 16 residues. CDR3 sequence: CASSVDLGQGNSPLHF. The CDR3 DNA follows: TGTGCCAGCAGCGTGGATCTGGGACAGGGGAATTCACCCCTCCACTTT.

The chain is built from TRBV3-1 (or the pseudogene TRBV3-2) and TRBJ1-1, with D possibly being TRBD1 (6 bases). V was cut by 1 base and J by 8 bases, with 17 bases left in between. Germline V gene sequence: CDR1 LGHDT, CDR2 YNNKEL (reference sequence). This CDR3 contains 15 residues. The CDR3 DNA reads as TGTGCCAGCAGCCAAGGAACAGGGTGGCGGCCGGAAGCTTTCTTT. It encodes CASSQGTGWRPEAFF.

V gene TRBV9 combines with J gene TRBJ1-3; D call uncertain. V dropped 3 bases and J dropped 10 bases, with 17 bases sitting between them. CDR1 SGDLS and CDR2 YYNGEE come from the germline V gene. The CDR3 has 14 amino acids. For the CDR3, the DNA is TGTGCCAGCAGCGCTTCTTTCTCCCCTAGGACCATATATTTT. This encodes CASSASFSPRTIYF. The whole variable domain, remainder taken from reference TRBV9 and TRBJ1-3, is DSGVTQTPKHLITATGQRVTLRCSPRSGDLSVYWYQQSLDQGLQFLIQYYNGEERAKGNILERFSAQQFPDLHSELNLSSLELGDSALYFCASSASFSPRTIYFGEGSWLTVV.

This chain links TRBV5-6 with TRBJ2-4; a possible D gene is TRBD2 (6 bases). V lost 4 bases to trimming and J lost 1 base, with 15 bases between them. Germline CDR1 is SGHDT and CDR2 is YYEEEE. The CDR3 runs to 16 residues. The CDR3 coding sequence is TGTGCCAGCAGCAATAGCGGCCTAACGGCCAAAAACATTCAGTACTTC. It is translated as CASSNSGLTAKNIQYF.